These 8 T cell receptor beta chains share one sample of origin, sequenced in a study of blood T cell repertoires in COVID-19. The protocol was immunoSEQ multiplex PCR, while the TCRdb copy is restricted to in-frame clones and leaves out a portion. The profile shows 90,000 to 120,000 clones, approximately 84% of them singletons. Material for sequencing was peripheral blood. The receptors were sampled from a man in his 60s with acute or convalescent COVID-19.

This clone was seen once. The chain combines TRBV15 with TRBJ1-5, with D maybe TRBD1 (5 bases). Germline lookup yields CDR1 LNHNV and CDR2 YYDKDF (reference sequence). The CDR3 has 16 amino acids. V was cut by 0 bases and J by 1 base, with 10 bases left in between. CDR3 in DNA: TGTGCCACCAGCAGAGACCCGACAGCCAGCAATCAGCCCCAGCATTTT. Amino acids: CATSRDPTASNQPQHF.

J is TRBJ2-1 and V is TRBV28, with a possible D match to TRBD2 (6 bases). The CDR3 runs to 15 residues. CDR1 and CDR2 from the germline V gene are MDHEN and SYDVKM. V was trimmed by 3 bases and J by 0 bases, leaving 9 bases between them. The CDR3 DNA sequence: TGTGCCAGCAGTTTCGCGGGAAGCTCCTACAATGAGCAGTTCTTC. Translation: CASSFAGSSYNEQFF.

This clone occurred once. The gene calls are TRBV11-2 and TRBJ1-1; a possible D gene is TRBD1 (5 bases). The CDR3 spans 13 residues. Deletions cut 1 base from V and 11 bases from J, with 14 bases between. Germline CDR1 SGHAT, CDR2 FQNNGV. In nucleotides, the CDR3 is TGTGCCAGCAGCTTAGTTGCTGGGACTCCGGCTTTCTTT. It is translated as CASSLVAGTPAFF.

CDR3 sequence (DNA): TGTGCCAGCAGTTTATATGGGACAGGGAGAGAGCAGTACTTC. Its protein is CASSLYGTGREQYF. The rearrangement links TRBV28 to TRBJ2-7; TRBD1 aligns across 9 bases. Germline assignment: CDR1 MDHEN and CDR2 SYDVKM. This CDR3 is built from 14 residues. V lost 1 base to trimming and J lost 7 bases; unmatched junction nucleotides: 5.

The genes are TRBV7-2 and TRBJ2-5, with TRBD2 as a possible D gene (5 bases). V was trimmed by 5 bases and J by 7 bases, leaving 14 bases between them. The germline CDR1 and CDR2 sequences are SGHTA and FQGNSA. The CDR3 runs to 13 residues. The CDR3 region is CASSGSEASTQYF. The CDR3 nucleotides read TGTGCCAGCAGCGGTTCGGAGGCCTCGACCCAGTACTTC. The complete variable domain, with remaining parts taken from reference TRBV7-2 and TRBJ2-5, reads GAGVSQSPSNKVTEKGKDVELRCDPISGHTALYWYRQSLGQGLEFLIYFQGNSAPDKSGLPSDRFSAERTGGSVSTLTIQRTQQEDSAVYLCASSGSEASTQYFGPGTRLLVL.

This chain connects TRBV29-1 to TRBJ2-3; TRBD1 aligns across 12 bases. The CDR3 extends over 15 amino acids. The V gene end was trimmed by 7 bases and the J gene end by 6 bases; junction bases not matched to a gene: 11. In germline, CDR1 is SQVTM, CDR2 ANQGSEA. The chain's CDR3 is CSEIRDRGLEDTQYF. The CDR3 nucleotides are TGCAGCGAGATACGGGACAGGGGGCTGGAGGATACGCAGTATTTT.

The chain recombines TRBV5-1 with TRBJ1-5; no clear D gene. The CDR3 sequence is 14 residues long. The ends were cut back, 3 bases at V and 2 bases at J, with 9 bases in the middle. CDR1 and CDR2 from the germline V gene are SGHRS and YFSETQ. The CDR3 sequence is CASSSVGGNQPQHF. CDR3 coding DNA: TGCGCCAGCAGCTCGGTCGGGGGCAATCAGCCCCAGCATTTT. Together with reference TRBV5-1 and TRBJ1-5, the CDR3 gives the full variable domain: KAGVTQTPRYLIKTRGQQVTLSCSPISGHRSVSWYQQTPGQGLQFLFEYFSETQRNKGNFPGRFSGRQFSNSRSEMNVSTLELGDSALYLCASSSVGGNQPQHFGDGTRLSIL.

The chain uses TRBV3-1 (or the pseudogene TRBV3-2) and TRBJ1-1; perhaps TRBD1 as D (5 bases). The CDR3 contains 15 residues. Germline assignment: CDR1 LGHDT and CDR2 YNNKEL (reference sequence). Trimming removed 8 bases from V and 1 base from J, with 17 bases in between. The CDR3 sequence: CASRTINQGNTEAFF. As DNA, the CDR3 is TGTGCCAGCCGAACAATCAATCAGGGGAACACTGAAGCTTTCTTT.